This T cell receptor beta chain was observed in a study of cytomegalovirus exposure and HLA in healthy donors. Whole-study results and caveats: Altogether, about 160 TCR beta chains were recorded as cytomegalovirus-associated.

A remark on this clone: Its antigen is not known.

The V gene end was trimmed by 1 base and the J gene end by 7 bases; junction bases not matched to a gene: 5. Germline V CDR1 and CDR2: SEHNR, FQNEAQ (reference sequence). CDR3 length: 14 residues. The PCR employed 60 Vbeta primers together with 13 Jbeta primers. Source study methods: It was a later analysis that counted tens of millions of unique TCR beta chains, of which roughly 11 million were shared. Only in-frame clones appear in the TCRdb table, and some are missing; sequencing was by immunoSEQ multiplex PCR. The DNA gave D and trimming, while V, J and clone size come from that table. The listing contains around 36,000 clones.

Sequenced input: PBMCs. The chain employs TRBV7-9 and TRBJ2-7; 9 nucleotides line up with TRBD1. The receptor's source is a woman between 25 and 40 years old in good health and CMV-seropositive. The CDR3 loop is CASSLGQGVGEQYF. The CDR3, as DNA: TGTGCCAGCAGCTTAGGACAGGGGGTAGGAGAGCAGTACTTC. The variable domain in full, with the rest retrieved from reference TRBV7-9 and TRBJ2-7, is DTGVSQNPRHKITKRGQNVTFRCDPISEHNRLYWYRQTLGQGPEFLTYFQNEAQLEKSRLLSDRFSAERPKGSFSTLEIQRTEQGDSAMYLCASSLGQGVGEQYFGPGTRLTVT.